These 12 T cell receptor beta chains were sequenced from one sample in a study of blood T cell repertoires in COVID-19. Using immunoSEQ multiplex PCR, the repertoire was profiled, and TCRdb retains in-frame clones only, with some absent. Of about 330,000 clones in the sample, 80% to 90% were seen once. Sequenced material: PBMCs or T cells enriched from blood (not recorded which). These receptors all come from a man younger than 40 who had recovered from COVID-19.

J is TRBJ2-3 and V is TRBV5-1; TRBD2 matches 12 bases. J was trimmed by 2 bases and V by 4 bases; bases with no gene match: 17. Germline loops: CDR1 SGHRS, CDR2 YFSETQ. The CDR3 loop spans 20 amino acids. CDR3 DNA: TGCGCCAGCAGCCCGGCACAGGGACAGGGACTAGCGGGCCTCACAGATACGCAGTATTTT. This codes for CASSPAQGQGLAGLTDTQYF.

The V and J genes are TRBV18 and TRBJ2-7; the D gene is possibly TRBD1 (6 bases). The CDR3 consists of 13 residues. Deletions cut 3 bases from V and 5 bases from J, with 11 bases between. CDR1 and CDR2 from the germline V gene are KGHSH and LQKENI. The CDR3 region is CASSPTGSHEQYF. The DNA for the CDR3 is TGTGCCAGCTCACCGACAGGTTCCCACGAGCAGTACTTC.

This clone was observed a single time. In nucleotides, the CDR3 is TGTGCCAGCAGCTCCCCATCCCAAGGGACAGACCTCTATGGCTACACCTTC. Its protein product is CASSSPSQGTDLYGYTF. The chain carries TRBV7-2 and TRBJ1-2; 7 nucleotides align to TRBD1. The germline V gene encodes CDR1 SGHTA and CDR2 FQGNSA. V lost 4 bases to trimming and J lost 4 bases; unmatched junction nucleotides: 15. The CDR3 is 17 amino acids.

V and J are TRBV10-3 and TRBJ2-7, with 7 bases that match TRBD2. Unmatched junction bases numbered 5, after V lost 3 bases and J lost 3 bases. Germline CDR1 is ENHRY and CDR2 is SYGVKD. This CDR3 has 14 residues. In DNA, the CDR3 is TGTGCCATCAGTGACTCCAGCGGGATCTACGAGCAGTACTTC. This codes for CAISDSSGIYEQYF.

The V call is TRBV24-1, the J call TRBJ2-1, with TRBD2 matching over 8 bases. CDR3 length: 15 amino acids. Germline CDR1 reads KGHDR; CDR2 reads SFDVKD. With V trimmed by 3 bases and J by 5 bases, 5 bases remained unmatched. The CDR3 nucleotides are TGTGCCACCAGTGATCCGGGACTAGTGAACAATGAGCAGTTCTTC. Translated, it gives CATSDPGLVNNEQFF.

The rearrangement uses TRBV18 and TRBJ2-3, with 7 bases fitting TRBD2. This CDR3 spans 17 amino acids. Germline values: CDR1 KGHSH, CDR2 LQKENI. V lost 2 bases to trimming and J lost 10 bases; unmatched junction nucleotides: 18. The CDR3 loop reads CASSPTATSALGGAQYF. The DNA of the CDR3 is TGTGCCAGCTCACCAACGGCCACTAGCGCTCTTGGGGGGGCGCAGTATTTT.

The chain links TRBV7-9 to TRBJ2-1, with 9 bases matching TRBD1. This CDR3 spans 13 amino acids. CDR1 is SEHNR, CDR2 FQNEAQ, per germline (reference sequence). With V trimmed by 1 base and J by 8 bases, 0 bases remained unmatched. CDR3 residues: CASSLGTGDEQFF. In DNA, the CDR3 is TGTGCCAGCAGCTTAGGGACAGGGGATGAGCAGTTCTTC.

This clone was picked up a small number of times. The rearrangement uses TRBV6-5 and TRBJ2-2; no clear D gene. The germline V gene has CDR1 MNHEY and CDR2 SVGAGI. The CDR3 totals 14 residues. V lost 5 bases to trimming and J lost 5 bases, with 12 bases between them. The CDR3 reads CASSPQTGTGELFF. CDR3 in DNA: TGTGCCAGCAGTCCTCAGACTGGGACCGGGGAGCTGTTTTTT.

V and J are TRBV6-5 and TRBJ1-6, with D perhaps TRBD1 (5 bases). This CDR3 contains 15 residues. Germline CDR1 and CDR2: MNHEY and SVGAGI. Trimming took off 5 bases at V and 0 bases at J, with 8 bases between the two ends. The CDR3 DNA sequence: TGTGCCAGCAGTCCCGACAGCTCCTATAATTCACCCCTCCACTTT. Translation gives CASSPDSSYNSPLHF.

This rearrangement joins TRBV5-6 to TRBJ1-5; D uncertain. Trimming took 0 bases from V and 6 from J, leaving 10 bases between them. This CDR3 spans 14 amino acids. CDR1 is SGHDT, CDR2 YYEEEE, per germline. The CDR3 nucleotides are TGTGCCAGCAGCTTGGGAGGCGCCGCTCAGCCCCAGCATTTT. Translated: CASSLGGAAQPQHF. Combining the CDR3 with reference TRBV5-6 and TRBJ1-5 gives the whole variable domain DAGVTQSPTHLIKTRGQQVTLRCSPKSGHDTVSWYQQALGQGPQFIFQYYEEEERQRGNFPDRFSGHQFPNYSSELNVNALLLGDSALYLCASSLGGAAQPQHFGDGTRLSIL.

The chain couples TRBV5-1 to TRBJ2-7; 7 nucleotides align to TRBD1. V gave up 4 bases and J gave up 0 bases; unmatched junction bases: 19. CDR3 length: 19 residues. Germline V CDR1 and CDR2: SGHRS, YFSETQ. The CDR3 DNA reads TGCGCCAGCAGCGTCAGGACCCCCGGAACAGGGGCGAGCTCCTACGAGCAGTACTTC. Protein product: CASSVRTPGTGASSYEQYF.

This chain uses TRBV2 with TRBJ2-5, with D possibly matching TRBD2 (5 bases). The V gene's germline CDR1 is SNHLY and CDR2 FYNNEI. This CDR3 spans 14 amino acids. The V and J ends lost 5 bases and 2 bases respectively, with 12 bases between them. The CDR3 reads CASSIYGVQETQYF. The CDR3 DNA reads TGTGCCAGCAGTATTTACGGGGTACAAGAGACCCAGTACTTC. Based on the CDR3 plus reference TRBV2 and TRBJ2-5, the full variable domain is EPEVTQTPSHQVTQMGQEVILRCVPISNHLYFYWYRQILGQKVEFLVSFYNNEISEKSEIFDDQFSVERPDGSNFTLKIRSTKLEDSAMYFCASSIYGVQETQYFGPGTRLLVL.